This T cell receptor (beta chain) derives from a study of CD8+CD57+ T cells in acquired aplastic anemia. Study at large: The mean DNA yield obtained from sorted CD4+ and CD8+ cells came to roughly 3.4 ug.

The CDR3 length is 20 residues. Trimming took 4 bases from V and 8 from J; bases not matched to a gene: 26. The germline V gene encodes CDR1 SGHRS and CDR2 YFSETQ. TCR beta VDJ and CDR3 profiles were obtained from a genomic DNA template. From the reads, TCRdb called clonotypes with MiXCR, one entry per CDR3 protein. The table lists some 240,000 distinct CDR3 sequences, 30% to 40% of them singletons. The receptor was isolated from a human donor in good health, serving as a control. Sample: sorted CD4+, CD8+, or CD8+CD57+ T cells (not recorded which) from PBMCs. The V call is TRBV5-1, the J call TRBJ2-1; 8 positions agree with TRBD2. CDR3 sequence reads: CASSPGRLRVAGRLRDEQFF. CDR3 DNA sequence: TGCGCCAGCAGCCCGGGACGGCTTAGGGTAGCGGGACGACTTCGGGATGAGCAGTTCTTC.